The 13 T cell receptor beta chains in this list originate from one sample, sequenced in a study of blood T cell repertoires in COVID-19. Method: immunoSEQ multiplex PCR; TCRdb's copy keeps in-frame clones and lacks some. The sample consists of 100,000 to 150,000 clones, about 88% of them appearing once. Sample: peripheral blood. The receptors originated from a woman aged 80 or over with acute or convalescent COVID-19.

The J gene is TRBJ2-5, the V gene TRBV24-1; 14 nucleotides line up with TRBD2. CDR1 and CDR2 from the germline V gene are KGHDR and SFDVKD. This CDR3 is 17 amino acids long. V was pared by 3 bases and J by 3 bases, with 5 bases of the junction left unmatched. CDR3 loop: CATSDSPGLAGEETQYF. CDR3 nucleotide sequence: TGTGCCACCAGTGATAGTCCGGGACTAGCGGGAGAAGAGACCCAGTACTTC.

The chain couples TRBV5-1 to TRBJ2-3; D is unresolved. V lost 3 bases and J 1 base, leaving 18 bases between the germline ends. CDR1 is SGHRS and CDR2 is YFSETQ in the germline V gene. The CDR3 loop spans 17 amino acids. This chain's CDR3 is CASSSGVLGPRTDTQYF. CDR3 DNA: TGCGCCAGCAGCTCTGGAGTTTTGGGTCCTCGCACAGATACGCAGTATTTT.

CDR3: CASRDSLSGNTIYF. The CDR3, as DNA: TGTGCCAGCCGGGACAGCCTCTCTGGAAACACCATATATTTT. The V and J genes are TRBV6-5 and TRBJ1-3, with 7 bases identical to TRBD1. From germline, CDR1 is MNHEY and CDR2 SVGAGI. V trimming: 8 bases; J trimming: 0 bases; junction bases outside the gene matches: 4. CDR3 length: 14 amino acids.

The genes are TRBV2 and TRBJ2-7; perhaps TRBD1 as D (6 bases). Trimming took off 7 bases at V and 11 bases at J, with 21 bases between the two ends. Germline V gives CDR1 SNHLY, CDR2 FYNNEI. The CDR3 length is 13 residues. Here the CDR3 reads CASKYLPQGGEYF. CDR3 in DNA: TGTGCCAGCAAGTATCTTCCACAGGGCGGAGAGTACTTC.

V usage is TRBV6-5 and J usage is TRBJ1-1, with D perhaps TRBD1 (5 bases). V was cut by 8 bases and J by 1 base, with 11 bases left in between. The CDR3 length is 13 residues. Germline V CDR1 and CDR2: MNHEY, SVGAGI. The CDR3 loop is CASRRQQNTEAFF. CDR3 nucleotide sequence: TGTGCCAGCCGGAGACAGCAGAACACTGAAGCTTTCTTT.

The chain carries TRBV28 and TRBJ2-3, with TRBD1 matching over 8 bases. J gave up 11 bases and V 6 bases, and 16 bases lay outside the gene matches. CDR3 length equals 15 residues. Germline CDR1 MDHEN, CDR2 SYDVKM. The CDR3 is CASSSTLDRARLQYF. The CDR3 nucleotides are TGTGCCAGCAGCTCCACTCTGGACAGGGCTCGATTGCAGTATTTT.

This clone was picked up one time. For the CDR3, the DNA is TGTGCCAGCGGACATTCGGTAGATACGCAGTATTTT. Translating gives CASGHSVDTQYF. The V call is TRBV10-3, the J call TRBJ2-3; D is perhaps TRBD1 (5 bases). Germline loops: CDR1 ENHRY, CDR2 SYGVKD. The CDR3 has 12 residues. Trimming pared 10 bases from V and 5 bases from J, leaving 13 bases between.

The chain employs TRBV18 and TRBJ1-1; D remains unclear. Germline V gives CDR1 KGHSH, CDR2 LQKENI. CDR3 length: 13 amino acids. The germline V and J ends were trimmed by 2 bases and 5 bases, with 9 bases remaining between them. This CDR3 is CASSPAPRTEAFF. CDR3 coding DNA: TGTGCCAGCTCACCAGCCCCACGGACTGAAGCTTTCTTT.

Only one count was recorded for this clone. The chain uses TRBV4-1 and TRBJ2-2; D is uncertain. Germline CDR1 is MGHRA and CDR2 is YSYEKL. The CDR3 runs 17 residues. The V end was cut by 2 bases, the J end by 0 bases, with 13 bases between. In DNA, the CDR3 is TGCGCCAGCAGCCAATCCCCAGGCAGACCGAACACCGGGGAGCTGTTTTTT. Translation: CASSQSPGRPNTGELFF.

The chain carries TRBV7-3 and TRBJ2-3, with a possible D match to TRBD1 (6 bases). Germline V lookup: CDR1 SGHTA, CDR2 FQGTGA. Trimming left V 5 bases short and J 3 bases short, with 12 bases between. The CDR3 contains 14 residues. The CDR3 region is CASSQNRETDTQYF. CDR3 bases: TGTGCCAGCAGCCAGAACAGGGAAACAGATACGCAGTATTTT. Variable domain in full (rest from reference TRBV7-3 and TRBJ2-3): GAGVSQTPSNKVTEKGKYVELRCDPISGHTALYWYRQSLGQGPEFLIYFQGTGAADDSGLPNDRFFAVRPEGSVSTLKIQRTERGDSAVYLCASSQNRETDTQYFGPGTRLTVL.

On this clone: One junction end disagrees with the germline gene, perhaps due to a read error. The chain joins TRBV19 to TRBJ2-6; D remains unclear. The germline CDR1 and CDR2 sequences are LNHDA and SQIVND (reference sequence). The CDR3 spans 15 residues. In DNA form, the CDR3 reads TGTGCCAGTAGAATAGAGGCCTCTGGGGCCAACGTCCTGACTTTC. Encoded protein: CASRIEASGANVLTF. Full variable domain (outside the CDR3, taken from reference TRBV19 and TRBJ2-6): DGGITQSPKYLFRKEGQNVTLSCEQNLNHDAMYWYRQDPGQGLRLIYYSQIVNDFQKGDIAEGYSVSREKKESFPLTVTSAQKNPTAFYLCASRIEASGANVLTFGAGSRLTVL.

The chain carries TRBV12-3 or TRBV12-4 and TRBJ1-1; 7 bases align to TRBD1. The CDR3 sequence is 13 residues long. With 6 bases clipped from V and 4 bases from J, the junction kept 5 bases outside the gene matches. The CDR3 loop reads CASSHTGVTEAFF. The DNA of the CDR3 is TGTGCCAGCAGCCATACAGGGGTCACTGAAGCTTTCTTT.

The rearrangement joins TRBV4-1 to TRBJ1-3; D not resolved. The germline V gene has CDR1 MGHRA and CDR2 YSYEKL. This CDR3 region has 18 residues. V was shortened by 0 bases and J by 1 base, with 16 bases between the two germline ends. The CDR3 sequence is CASSQEFVPGLSGNTIYF. In nucleotides, the CDR3 is TGCGCCAGCAGCCAAGAATTTGTTCCGGGATTGTCTGGAAACACCATATATTTT.